Presented here are 8 T cell receptor beta chains from one specimen sequenced in a study of cytomegalovirus exposure and HLA in healthy donors (TCRdb year 2017). Library preparation used the immunoSEQ multiplex PCR assay. A mixture of 60 forward primers for TCR Vbeta segments and 13 reverse primers for TCR Jbeta segments was used in the multiplex PCR. TCRdb retrieved this table from immuneACCESS and kept in-frame rearrangements only. Not all clones are present; in checked studies, unresolved V genes account for under half, and no reason is known for the remainder. A total of 150,000 to 200,000 clones appear in this sample, 68% of them only once. The top ten hold approximately 1.5% of the sample. The material sequenced was PBMCs. The receptors originated from a man aged 50 to 59 in good health and CMV-seronegative.

This chain connects TRBV6-5 to TRBJ1-3; 7 bases fit TRBD1. V dropped 0 bases and J dropped 1; count of bases not matched to a gene: 3. The CDR3 is 16 amino acids. Looked up from germline, CDR1 is MNHEY and CDR2 is SVGAGI. The CDR3 sequence: CASSYSRGLSGNTIYF. As DNA, the CDR3 is TGTGCCAGCAGTTACTCGAGGGGGCTATCTGGAAACACCATATATTTT.

V and J are TRBV9 and TRBJ2-3, with 8 bases that match TRBD1. The CDR3 length is 15 residues. Looked up from germline, CDR1 is SGDLS and CDR2 is YYNGEE. V lost 3 bases and J lost 2; bases outside the gene matches: 5. For the CDR3, the DNA is TGTGCCAGCAGCGCCGACAGGGGCTCCACAGATACGCAGTATTTT. Its translation: CASSADRGSTDTQYF.

This chain joins TRBV6-4 and TRBJ1-6; 7 bases are shared with TRBD1. Germline assignment: CDR1 MRHNA and CDR2 SNTAGT. The CDR3 length is 15 residues. The ends lost 2 bases at V and 6 bases at J; junction bases unmatched: 4. CDR3 nucleotides: TGTGCCAGCAGTGACGAGGCAGGGGGTAATTCACCCCTCCACTTT. Protein sequence: CASSDEAGGNSPLHF.

This chain uses TRBV27 with TRBJ2-5; TRBD2 matches at 11 bases. Germline V gives CDR1 MNHEY, CDR2 SMNVEV (reference sequence). The CDR3 has 14 residues. The V and J ends lost 6 bases and 4 bases, in that order; junction bases with no gene match: 4. Here the CDR3 DNA reads TGTGCCAGCAGACTAGCGGGGGCCGGAGAGACCCAGTACTTC. Protein sequence: CASRLAGAGETQYF.

The genes are TRBV5-1 and TRBJ1-2; 7 bases fit TRBD1. Per germline, CDR1 SGHRS and CDR2 YFSETQ. The junction had 3 bases not matched to a gene; V was cut back by 0 bases and J by 4 bases. This CDR3 spans 14 amino acids. CDR3 sequence: CASSLGGTAYGYTF. Here the CDR3 DNA reads TGCGCCAGCAGCTTGGGTGGGACAGCCTATGGCTACACCTTC.

Details on this clone: The junction does not match germline at one end; this may be a read error. This chain joins TRBV5-6 and TRBJ1-1; 8 nucleotides match TRBD1. Germline V gene lookup returns CDR1 SGHDT and CDR2 YYEEEE. This CDR3 has 14 amino acids. CDR3 in DNA: TGTGCCAGCAGTTTGGACAGGGTTCTGGAAAAAGCTTTCTTT. This encodes CASSLDRVLEKAFF.

The V and J genes are TRBV9 and TRBJ2-2; D may be TRBD1 (6 bases). Trimming stripped 4 bases from V and 2 bases from J, with 9 bases between. The length of the CDR3 is 14 residues. CDR1 is SGDLS and CDR2 is YYNGEE in the germline V gene. This chain's CDR3 is CASSSGQNTGELFF. The CDR3 DNA reads as TGTGCCAGCAGCTCGGGACAAAACACCGGGGAGCTGTTTTTT.

The chain combines TRBV28 with TRBJ2-7, with 8 bases aligning to TRBD1. Trimming removed 6 bases from V and 1 base from J; junction bases left unmatched: 5. The CDR3 sequence is 14 residues long. Germline CDR1 MDHEN, CDR2 SYDVKM. CDR3 coding DNA: TGTGCCAGCAGGTGGACAGGGAGTTCCTACGAGCAGTACTTC. Its protein is CASRWTGSSYEQYF.